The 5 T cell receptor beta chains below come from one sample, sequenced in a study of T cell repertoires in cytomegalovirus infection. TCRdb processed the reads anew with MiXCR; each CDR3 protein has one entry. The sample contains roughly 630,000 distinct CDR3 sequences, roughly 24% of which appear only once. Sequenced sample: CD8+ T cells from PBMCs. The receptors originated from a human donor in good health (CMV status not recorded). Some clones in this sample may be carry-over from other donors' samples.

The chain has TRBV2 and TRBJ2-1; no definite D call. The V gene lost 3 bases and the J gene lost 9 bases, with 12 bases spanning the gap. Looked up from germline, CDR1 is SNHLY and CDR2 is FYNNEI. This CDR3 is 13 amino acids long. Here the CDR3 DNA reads TGTGCCAGCAGTGACTCGAACTCCCCTGAGCAGTTCTTC. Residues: CASSDSNSPEQFF.

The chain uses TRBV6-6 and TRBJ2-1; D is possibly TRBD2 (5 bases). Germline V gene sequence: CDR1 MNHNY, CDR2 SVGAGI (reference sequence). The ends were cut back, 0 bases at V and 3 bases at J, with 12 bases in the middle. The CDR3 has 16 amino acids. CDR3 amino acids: CASSYSTGIVYNEQFF. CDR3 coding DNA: TGTGCCAGCAGTTACTCTACCGGGATTGTCTACAATGAGCAGTTCTTC.

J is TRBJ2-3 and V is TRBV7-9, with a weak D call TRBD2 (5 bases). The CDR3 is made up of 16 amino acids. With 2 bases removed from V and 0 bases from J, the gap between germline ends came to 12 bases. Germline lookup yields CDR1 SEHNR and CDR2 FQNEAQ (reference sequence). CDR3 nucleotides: TGTGCCAGCAGCTTAAAGGACTCACCTAGCACAGATACGCAGTATTTT. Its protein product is CASSLKDSPSTDTQYF.

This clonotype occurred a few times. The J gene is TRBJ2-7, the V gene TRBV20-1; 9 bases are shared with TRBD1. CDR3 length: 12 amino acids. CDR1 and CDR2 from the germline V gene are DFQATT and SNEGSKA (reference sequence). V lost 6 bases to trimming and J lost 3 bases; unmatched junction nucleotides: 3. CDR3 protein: CSARDRDYEQYV. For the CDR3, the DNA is TGCAGTGCCCGGGACAGGGACTACGAGCAGTACGTC.

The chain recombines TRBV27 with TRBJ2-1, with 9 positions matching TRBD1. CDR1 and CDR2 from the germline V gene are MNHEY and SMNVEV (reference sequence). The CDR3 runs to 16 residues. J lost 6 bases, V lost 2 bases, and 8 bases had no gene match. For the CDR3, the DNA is TGTGCCAGCAGTTTAGCCCGGGACAGGGCTGCCAATGAGCAGTTCTTC. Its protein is CASSLARDRAANEQFF.